Sequencing of this T cell receptor beta chain was carried out in a study of T cells in Graves' hyperthyroidism and ophthalmopathy. Amplified TCR beta CDR3 regions came from RNA transcripts. The HTBI primer set was used in a first-round RT-PCR of the TCR CDR3. Each CDR3 protein gets one entry after TCRdb re-called the multiplex PCR reads with MiXCR. The table lists a few hundred thousand distinct CDR3 sequences, 46% of them singletons. On this clonotype itself: Its matching antigen is unknown. This likely comes from a read error, as the CDR3 has no conserved phenylalanine or tryptophan at its end.

The authors deemed Graves' hyperthyroidism stable absent ophthalmopathy progression within 18 months. Study-level results: Most expanded thyroid clonotypes above 0.001 recurred in blood.

Trimming left V 11 bases short and J 8 bases short, with 15 bases between. CDR1 and CDR2 from the germline V gene are ENHRY and SYGVKD. The CDR3 loop spans 11 amino acids. The V and J genes are TRBV10-3 and TRBJ1-1; D unclear. This sequence was found in a woman between 18 and 29 years old with Graves' hyperthyroidism. Sequences were obtained from peripheral blood or thyroid tissue (not recorded which). CDR3 nucleotides: TGTGCCGGCAGTTACCTAAAAGAAGCTTTCCTT. It translates to CAGSYLKEAFL.